A selection of T cell receptor beta chains follows, all from one sample in a study of CD8 T cells in Susac syndrome. TCRdb reanalysed the immunoSEQ multiplex PCR reads using MiXCR and keeps one entry per CDR3 protein. Altogether 130,000 to 150,000 distinct CDR3 sequences are present, roughly 94% being singletons, with the ten largest covering 0.07% to 0.1%. Sequencing input: CD4+ T cells from PBMCs. The receptors stem from a human donor in good health. CDR3s include the opening cysteine and the closing phenylalanine or tryptophan. The order of the fields is clone size, J gene, D gene, V gene, CDR3 DNA, CDR3 protein. The D gene is left open where the match is weak. Clone size is not always given. Where it is, it says once, few, many or a class for expanded clones.

>-|TRBJ2-1|TRBD2|TRBV6-1
TGTGCCAGCAGGAGCCCTAGCGGGACAAGCTCCTACAATGAGCAGTTCTTC
CASRSPSGTSSYNEQFF
>-|TRBJ2-2|-|TRBV20-1
TGCAGTGCTAGAGATGCCGGAAACACCGGGGAGCTGTTTTTT
CSARDAGNTGELFF
>-|TRBJ2-5|TRBD2|TRBV5-1
TGCGCCAGCAGCTTGCCTCCCCGGACTAGCGGGAGAGAGACCCAGTACTTC
CASSLPPRTSGRETQYF
>-|TRBJ2-5|-|TRBV4-2
TGTGCCAGCAGCCAAGAGGGGGTACAAGAGACCCAGTACTTC
CASSQEGVQETQYF
>once|TRBJ2-7|-|TRBV7-9
TGTGCCAGCAGCTTTCCGCTAGCGTACGAGCAGTACTTC
CASSFPLAYEQYF
>-|TRBJ2-1|TRBD2|TRBV13
TGTGCCAGCAGCTTAGTTGGTAGCGGGAGCTCCTACAATGAGCAGTTCTTC
CASSLVGSGSSYNEQFF
>-|TRBJ1-1|-|TRBV6-1
TGTGCCAGCAGTGAACAGGAGTTTGGGGCTTTCTTT
CASSEQEFGAFF
>-|TRBJ2-7|-|TRBV29-1
TGCAGCGTGGAAGAGGGCTACGAGCAGTACTTC
CSVEEGYEQYF
>-|TRBJ1-2|TRBD1|TRBV28
TGTGCCAGCAGTCCGTGGGACAGGGGAGGATATGGCTACACCTTC
CASSPWDRGGYGYTF
>-|TRBJ2-4|-|TRBV20-1
TGCAGTGCTAGAGATCGGGGGAGTCAGCAAAACATTCAGTACTTC
CSARDRGSQQNIQYF
>-|TRBJ1-1|TRBD1|TRBV11-2
TGTGCCAGCAGCCGAACACAGGGGGCGTTAAAAGCTTTCTTT
CASSRTQGALKAFF
>-|TRBJ2-7|-|TRBV20-1
TGCAGTGCACCTAAGGAGGATCGTATCTCCTACGAGCAGTACTTC
CSAPKEDRISYEQYF
>-|TRBJ2-3|-|TRBV7-3
TGTGCCAGCAGTCCCAATTCTAAAAGCACAGATACGCAGTATTTT
CASSPNSKSTDTQYF
>-|TRBJ1-2|-|TRBV5-1
TGCGCCAGCAGCTTGGGGCCCGACAGTAACTATGGCTACACCTTC
CASSLGPDSNYGYTF
>-|TRBJ2-5|-|TRBV18
TGTGCCAGCTCACGTGCGATCCAAGAGACCCAGTACTTC
CASSRAIQETQYF
>once|TRBJ2-7|TRBD2|TRBV5-1
TGCGCCAGCACCCAGGGAGGGAGTGATCCTTCCTACGAGCAGTACTTC
CASTQGGSDPSYEQYF
>-|TRBJ2-7|-|TRBV5-1
TGCGCCAGCAGTACCTCAGGGGCCCCCGACGAGCAGTACTTC
CASSTSGAPDEQYF
>-|TRBJ1-5|TRBD1|TRBV12-3/TRBV12-4
TGTGCCAGCAGCGGGACAGGGTGGCAGCCCCAGCATTTT
CASSGTGWQPQHF
>-|TRBJ1-5|-|TRBV27
TGTGCCAGCAGTTTGAGGATTGGCAATCAGCCCCAGCATTTT
CASSLRIGNQPQHF
>-|TRBJ2-4|-|TRBV5-1
TGCGCCAGCAGCCCAATAGGACAGTTAGCCAAAAACATTCAGTACTTC
CASSPIGQLAKNIQYF